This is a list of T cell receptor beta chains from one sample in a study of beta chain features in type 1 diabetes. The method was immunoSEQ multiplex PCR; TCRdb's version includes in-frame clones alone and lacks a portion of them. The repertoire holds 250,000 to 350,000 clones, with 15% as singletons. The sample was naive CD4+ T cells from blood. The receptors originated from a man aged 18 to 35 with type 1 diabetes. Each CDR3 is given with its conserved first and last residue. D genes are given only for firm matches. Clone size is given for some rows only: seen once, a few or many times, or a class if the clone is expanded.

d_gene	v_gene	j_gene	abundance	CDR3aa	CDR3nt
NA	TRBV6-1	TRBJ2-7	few	CASSGIEAGLRYEQYF	TGTGCCAGCAGTGGAATTGAGGCGGGGTTAAGGTACGAGCAGTACTTC
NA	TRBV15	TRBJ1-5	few	CATSRGGGRNQPQHF	TGTGCCACCAGCCGAGGGGGGGGTCGGAATCAGCCCCAGCATTTT
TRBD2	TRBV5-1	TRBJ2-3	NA	CASSAAGGGDTQYF	TGCGCCAGCAGCGCAGCGGGAGGCGGTGATACGCAGTATTTT
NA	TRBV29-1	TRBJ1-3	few	CSVAGHPSGNTIYF	TGCAGCGTAGCGGGACACCCCTCTGGAAACACCATATATTTT
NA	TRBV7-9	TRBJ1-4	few	CASSLVQTNEKLFF	TGTGCCAGCAGCTTAGTACAGACGAATGAAAAACTGTTTTTT
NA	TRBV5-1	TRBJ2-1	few	CASSLNRVYNEQFF	TGCGCCAGCAGCTTGAACAGGGTATACAATGAGCAGTTCTTC
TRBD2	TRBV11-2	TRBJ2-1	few	CASSTLKRGEQFF	TGTGCCAGCAGCACTCTTAAGCGGGGCGAGCAGTTCTTC
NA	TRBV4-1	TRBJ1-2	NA	CASSYPTPRGGYTF	TGCGCCAGCAGTTACCCTACCCCCAGAGGCGGCTACACCTTC
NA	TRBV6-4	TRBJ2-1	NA	CASSDTIRSYNEQFF	TGTGCCAGCAGTGACACAATTCGCTCCTACAATGAGCAGTTCTTC
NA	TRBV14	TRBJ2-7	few	CASSQGSQGTPWEQYF	TGTGCCAGCAGCCAAGGGTCGCAGGGGACGCCTTGGGAGCAGTACTTC
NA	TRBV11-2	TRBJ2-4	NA	CASSSQTVAKNIQYF	TGTGCCAGCAGCTCGCAGACAGTAGCCAAAAACATTCAGTACTTC
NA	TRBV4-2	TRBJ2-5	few	CASSQDSRETQYF	TGTGCCAGCAGCCAAGATTCGAGGGAGACCCAGTACTTC
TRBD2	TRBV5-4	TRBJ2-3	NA	CAGTSATADTQYF	TGTGCCGGTACTAGCGCCACAGCAGATACGCAGTATTTT
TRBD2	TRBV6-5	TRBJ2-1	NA	CASRPGLAYNEQFF	TGTGCCAGCAGGCCGGGACTAGCCTACAATGAGCAGTTCTTC
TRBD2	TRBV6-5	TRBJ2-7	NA	CASRPTSGLYEQYF	TGTGCCAGCAGACCGACTAGCGGACTCTACGAGCAGTACTTC
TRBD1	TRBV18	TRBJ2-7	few	CASSLPGTGNFEQYF	TGTGCCAGCTCCCTCCCCGGGACAGGGAACTTCGAGCAGTACTTC
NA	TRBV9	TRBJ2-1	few	CASSVVLTTYNEQFF	TGTGCCAGCAGCGTAGTGTTAACTACCTACAATGAGCAGTTCTTC
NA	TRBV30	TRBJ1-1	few	CAWSQVWTEAFF	TGTGCCTGGAGTCAGGTTTGGACTGAAGCTTTCTTT
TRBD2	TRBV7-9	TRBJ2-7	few	CASSNSGGAYEQYF	TGTGCCAGCAGCAATAGCGGGGGGGCCTACGAGCAGTACTTC
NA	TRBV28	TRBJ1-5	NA	CASTSWAGPNQPQHF	TGTGCCAGCACCTCTTGGGCAGGCCCCAATCAGCCCCAGCATTTT
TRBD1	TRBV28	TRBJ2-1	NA	CASITPGQLVTNEQFF	TGTGCCAGCATAACTCCGGGACAGCTAGTTACCAATGAGCAGTTCTTC
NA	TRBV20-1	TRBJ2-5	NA	CSAPYWETQYF	TGCAGTGCTCCCTACTGGGAGACCCAGTACTTC
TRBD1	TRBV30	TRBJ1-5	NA	CAWDYRDRGRGNQPQHF	TGTGCCTGGGACTACCGGGACAGGGGAAGAGGCAATCAGCCCCAGCATTTT
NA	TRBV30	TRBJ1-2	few	CAWSVSMAGVDGYTF	TGTGCCTGGAGTGTATCTATGGCGGGAGTAGATGGCTACACCTTC
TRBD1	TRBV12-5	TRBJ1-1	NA	CASGLSPTGSPEAFF	TGTGCTAGTGGTTTGTCGCCGACAGGGTCTCCTGAAGCTTTCTTT
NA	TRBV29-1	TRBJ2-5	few	CSAVGGGPQETQYF	TGCAGCGCCGTGGGTGGGGGCCCCCAAGAGACCCAGTACTTC
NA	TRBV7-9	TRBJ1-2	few	CASSQSTPTGRSDGYTF	TGTGCCAGCAGCCAGTCCACACCTACAGGGAGAAGTGATGGCTACACCTTC
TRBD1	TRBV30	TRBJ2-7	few	CAWSEGQPYEQYF	TGTGCCTGGAGTGAGGGACAGCCCTACGAGCAGTACTTC
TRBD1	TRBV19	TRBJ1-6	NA	CASEGDSRPLHF	TGTGCCAGCGAGGGGGACAGTCGACCCCTCCACTTT
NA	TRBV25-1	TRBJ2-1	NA	CASSPVNYNEQFF	TGTGCCAGCAGTCCAGTTAACTACAATGAGCAGTTCTTC
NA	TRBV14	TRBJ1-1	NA	CASSRRRDTEAFF	TGTGCCAGCAGCCGACGGCGGGACACTGAAGCTTTCTTT
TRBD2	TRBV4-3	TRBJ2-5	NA	CASSQDRHSGGETQYF	TGCGCCAGCAGCCAAGATAGGCATAGCGGGGGTGAGACCCAGTACTTC
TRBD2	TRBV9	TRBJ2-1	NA	CASSLAGSSYNEQFF	TGTGCCAGCAGCTTAGCGGGTAGCTCCTACAATGAGCAGTTCTTC
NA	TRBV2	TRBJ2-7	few	CASSPKYEQYF	TGTGCCAGCAGTCCCAAATACGAGCAGTACTTC
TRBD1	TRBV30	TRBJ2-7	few	CAWSGVLGGPYEQYF	TGTGCCTGGAGTGGGGTTCTAGGGGGCCCCTACGAGCAGTACTTC
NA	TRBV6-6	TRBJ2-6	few	CASMRSSGANVLTF	TGTGCCAGCATGCGGTCCTCTGGGGCCAACGTCCTGACTTTC
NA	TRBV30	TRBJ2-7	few	CAWSRDSEQYF	TGTGCCTGGAGCCGCGATTCCGAGCAGTACTTC
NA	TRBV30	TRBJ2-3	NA	CAWSVTRSADTQYF	TGTGCCTGGAGTGTAACTAGGTCCGCAGATACGCAGTATTTT
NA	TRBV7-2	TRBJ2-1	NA	CASSLVSVSYNEQFF	TGTGCCAGCAGCTTAGTTAGCGTGTCCTACAATGAGCAGTTCTTC
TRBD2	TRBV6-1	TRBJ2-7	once	CASSVVPAGSEQYF	TGTGCCAGCAGTGTAGTTCCAGCGGGGAGTGAGCAGTACTTC
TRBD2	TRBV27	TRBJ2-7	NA	CASSLLTSGSYEQYF	TGTGCCAGCAGCCTCCTGACTAGCGGGTCCTACGAGCAGTACTTC
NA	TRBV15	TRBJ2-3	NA	CATSSGASTGTDTQYF	TGTGCCACCAGCAGTGGGGCTTCAACCGGCACAGATACGCAGTATTTT
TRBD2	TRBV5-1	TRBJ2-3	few	CASSWTSGGTDTQYF	TGCGCCAGCAGCTGGACTAGCGGGGGCACAGATACGCAGTATTTT
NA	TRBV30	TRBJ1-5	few	CAWSVLAGQAQHF	TGTGCCTGGAGTGTACTAGCCGGCCAAGCCCAGCATTTT
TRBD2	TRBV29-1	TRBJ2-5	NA	CSVARTSGGASETQYF	TGCAGCGTCGCCCGGACTAGCGGGGGGGCTTCAGAGACCCAGTACTTC
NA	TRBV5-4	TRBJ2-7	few	CASSLDSGEQYF	TGTGCCAGCAGCTTGGATTCCGGCGAGCAGTACTTC
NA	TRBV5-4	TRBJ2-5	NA	CASSRDQETQYF	TGTGCCAGCTCCAGGGACCAAGAGACCCAGTACTTC
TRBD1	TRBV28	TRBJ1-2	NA	CASSSGTGGHYGYTF	TGTGCCAGCAGTTCCGGGACAGGGGGTCACTATGGCTACACCTTC
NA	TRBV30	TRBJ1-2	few	CAWSAITGGYTF	TGTGCCTGGAGTGCAATTACGGGAGGCTACACCTTC
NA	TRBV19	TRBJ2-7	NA	CASRSGNGYEQYF	TGTGCCAGTAGATCAGGGAACGGCTACGAGCAGTACTTC
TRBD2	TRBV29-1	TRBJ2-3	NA	CSVEAGGGTDTQYF	TGCAGCGTTGAGGCCGGGGGGGGCACAGATACGCAGTATTTT